The 3 T cell receptor beta chains below were found in one sample sequenced in a study of early T cells in non-severe SARS-CoV-2 infection. TCRdb re-called the 5' RACE reads through MiXCR, storing one row per CDR3 protein. The data show tens of thousands of distinct CDR3 sequences, approximately 10% seen once. The sequencing input was whole blood. The receptor source for this set is an adult who was a healthcare worker with PCR-confirmed SARS-CoV-2 infection or an uninfected control (not recorded which).

This chain uses TRBV5-4 with TRBJ2-1; 10 bases line up with TRBD2. Germline-derived CDR1 and CDR2 are SGHNT and YYREEE (reference sequence). The V segment lost 2 bases and the J segment 2 bases; nucleotides outside the gene matches: 1. The CDR3 spans 15 residues. Here the CDR3 reads CASSFSGGPYNEQFF. The CDR3 DNA is TGTGCCAGCAGCTTTAGCGGGGGGCCCTACAATGAGCAGTTCTTC.

This clonotype was picked up many times. V usage is TRBV18 and J usage is TRBJ1-3; D is unclear. The V end was cut by 3 bases, the J end by 8 bases, with 8 bases between. The germline CDR1 and CDR2 sequences are KGHSH and LQKENI. This CDR3 has 12 amino acids. In nucleotides, the CDR3 is TGTGCCAGCTCACCTATTGGTTACACCATATATTTT. This sequence encodes CASSPIGYTIYF.

This clonotype has more than one count but fewer than ten. CDR3 amino acids: CASSKQGTNTEAFF. In nucleotides, the CDR3 is TGTGCCAGCAGTAAACAGGGGACGAACACTGAAGCTTTCTTT. The rearrangement links TRBV6-2 or TRBV6-3 to TRBJ1-1; 7 nucleotides match TRBD1. CDR1 is MNHEY and CDR2 is SVGEGT in the germline V gene. This CDR3 region has 14 residues. V lost 5 bases, J lost 1 base, and 4 bases stayed unmatched.